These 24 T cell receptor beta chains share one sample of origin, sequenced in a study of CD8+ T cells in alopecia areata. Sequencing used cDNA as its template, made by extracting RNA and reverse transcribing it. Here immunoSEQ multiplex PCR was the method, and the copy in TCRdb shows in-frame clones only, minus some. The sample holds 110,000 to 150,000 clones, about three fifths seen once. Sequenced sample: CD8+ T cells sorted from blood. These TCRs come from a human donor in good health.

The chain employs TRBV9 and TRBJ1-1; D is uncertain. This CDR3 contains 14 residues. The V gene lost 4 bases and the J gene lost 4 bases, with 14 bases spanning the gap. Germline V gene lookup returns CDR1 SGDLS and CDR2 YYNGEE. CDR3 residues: CASSPRGPFTEAFF. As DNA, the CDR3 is TGTGCCAGCAGCCCCCGCGGCCCTTTCACTGAAGCTTTCTTT.

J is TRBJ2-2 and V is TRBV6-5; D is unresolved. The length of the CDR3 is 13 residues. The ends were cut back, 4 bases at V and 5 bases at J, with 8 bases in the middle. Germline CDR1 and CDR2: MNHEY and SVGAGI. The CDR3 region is CASSFQTTGELFF. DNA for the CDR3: TGTGCCAGCAGTTTTCAAACTACCGGGGAGCTGTTTTTT.

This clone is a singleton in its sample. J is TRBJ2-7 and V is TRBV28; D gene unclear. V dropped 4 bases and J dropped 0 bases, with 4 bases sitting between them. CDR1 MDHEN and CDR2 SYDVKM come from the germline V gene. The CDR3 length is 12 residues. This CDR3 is CASSSSSYEQYF. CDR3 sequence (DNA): TGTGCCAGCAGTTCCAGCTCCTACGAGCAGTACTTC.

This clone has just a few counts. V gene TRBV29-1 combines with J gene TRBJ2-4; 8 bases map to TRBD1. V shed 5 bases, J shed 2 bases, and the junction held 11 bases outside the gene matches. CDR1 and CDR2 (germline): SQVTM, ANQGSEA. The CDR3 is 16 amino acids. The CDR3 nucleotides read TGCAGCGTTTGGACCAGGGACAGGAGTTCCAAAAACATTCAGTACTTC. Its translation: CSVWTRDRSSKNIQYF.

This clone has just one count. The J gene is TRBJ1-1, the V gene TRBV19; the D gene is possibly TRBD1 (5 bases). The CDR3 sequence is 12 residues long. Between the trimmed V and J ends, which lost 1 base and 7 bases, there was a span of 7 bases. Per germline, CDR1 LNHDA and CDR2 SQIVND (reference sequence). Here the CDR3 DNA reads TGTGCCAGTAGTATAGGGGGCGATGAAGCTTTCTTT. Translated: CASSIGGDEAFF. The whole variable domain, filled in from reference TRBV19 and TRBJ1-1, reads DGGITQSPKYLFRKEGQNVTLSCEQNLNHDAMYWYRQDPGQGLRLIYYSQIVNDFQKGDIAEGYSVSREKKESFPLTVTSAQKNPTAFYLCASSIGGDEAFFGQGTRLTVV.

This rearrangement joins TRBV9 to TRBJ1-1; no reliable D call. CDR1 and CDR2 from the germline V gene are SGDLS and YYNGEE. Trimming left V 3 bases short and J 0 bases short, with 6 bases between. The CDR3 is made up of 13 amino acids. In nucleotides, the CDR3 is TGTGCCAGCAGCGCCTCGCTGAACACTGAAGCTTTCTTT. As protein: CASSASLNTEAFF.

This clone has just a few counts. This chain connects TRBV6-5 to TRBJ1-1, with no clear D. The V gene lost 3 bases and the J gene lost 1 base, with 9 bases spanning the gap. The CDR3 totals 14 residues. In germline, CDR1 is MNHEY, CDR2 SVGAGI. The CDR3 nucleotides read TGTGCCAGCAGTTATTTCGGAACGAACACTGAAGCTTTCTTT. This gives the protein CASSYFGTNTEAFF.

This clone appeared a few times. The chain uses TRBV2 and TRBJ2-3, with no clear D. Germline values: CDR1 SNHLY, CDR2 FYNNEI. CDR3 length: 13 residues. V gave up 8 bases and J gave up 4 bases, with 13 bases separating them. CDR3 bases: TGTGCCAGCGAAGCGCTTACCCCAGATACGCAGTATTTT. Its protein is CASEALTPDTQYF.

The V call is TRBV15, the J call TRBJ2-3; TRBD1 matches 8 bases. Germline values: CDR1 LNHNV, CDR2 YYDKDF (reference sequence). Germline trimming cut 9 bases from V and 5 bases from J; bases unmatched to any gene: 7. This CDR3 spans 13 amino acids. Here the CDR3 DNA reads TGTGCCACTTGGACAGGGAATGGAGATACGCAGTATTTT. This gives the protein CATWTGNGDTQYF.

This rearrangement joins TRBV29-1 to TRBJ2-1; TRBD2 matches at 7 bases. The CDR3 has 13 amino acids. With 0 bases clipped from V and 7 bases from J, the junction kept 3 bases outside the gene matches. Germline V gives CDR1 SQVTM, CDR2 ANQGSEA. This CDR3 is CSVEESSGNEQFF. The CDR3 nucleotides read TGCAGCGTTGAAGAATCTAGCGGAAATGAGCAGTTCTTC.

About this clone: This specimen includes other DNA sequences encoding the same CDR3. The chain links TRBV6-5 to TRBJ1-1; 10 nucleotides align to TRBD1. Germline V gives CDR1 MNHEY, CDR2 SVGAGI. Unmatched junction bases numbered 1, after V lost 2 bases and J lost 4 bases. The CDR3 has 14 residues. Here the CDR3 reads CASSYRDRGTEAFF. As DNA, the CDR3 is TGTGCCAGCAGTTACCGGGACAGGGGCACTGAAGCTTTCTTT.

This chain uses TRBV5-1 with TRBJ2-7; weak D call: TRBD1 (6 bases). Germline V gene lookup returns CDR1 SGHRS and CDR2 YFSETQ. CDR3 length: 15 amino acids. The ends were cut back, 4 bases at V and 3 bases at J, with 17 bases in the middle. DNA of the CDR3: TGCGCCAGCAGCCAGCGCAGGGGACCGGGCTACGAGCAGTACTTC. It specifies CASSQRRGPGYEQYF.

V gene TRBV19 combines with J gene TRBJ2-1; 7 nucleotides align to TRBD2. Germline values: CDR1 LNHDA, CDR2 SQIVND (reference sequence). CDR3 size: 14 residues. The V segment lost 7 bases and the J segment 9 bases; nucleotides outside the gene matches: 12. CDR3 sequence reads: CASTPTSTSLEQFF. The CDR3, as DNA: TGTGCCAGTACCCCGACATCGACTAGCCTTGAGCAGTTCTTC.

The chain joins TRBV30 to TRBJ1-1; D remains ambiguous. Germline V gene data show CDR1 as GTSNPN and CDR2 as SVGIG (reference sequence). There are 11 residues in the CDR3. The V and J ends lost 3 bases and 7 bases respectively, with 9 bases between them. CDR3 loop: CAWSIPSEAFF. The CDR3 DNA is TGTGCCTGGAGCATACCGAGTGAAGCTTTCTTT. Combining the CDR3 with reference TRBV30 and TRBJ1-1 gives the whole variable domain SQTIHQWPATLVQPVGSPLSLECTVEGTSNPNLYWYRQAAGRGLQLLFYSVGIGQISSEVPQNLSASRPQDRQFILSSKKLLLSDSGFYLCAWSIPSEAFFGQGTRLTVV.

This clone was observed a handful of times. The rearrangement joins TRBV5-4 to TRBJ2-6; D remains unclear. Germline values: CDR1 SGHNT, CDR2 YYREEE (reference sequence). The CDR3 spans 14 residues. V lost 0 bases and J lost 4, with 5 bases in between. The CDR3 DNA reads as TGTGCCAGCAGCTTGGGGCGAGGGGCCAACGTCCTGACTTTC. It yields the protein CASSLGRGANVLTF. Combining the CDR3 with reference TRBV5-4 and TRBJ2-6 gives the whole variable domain ETGVTQSPTHLIKTRGQQVTLRCSSQSGHNTVSWYQQALGQGPQFIFQYYREEENGRGNFPPRFSGLQFPNYSSELNVNALELDDSALYLCASSLGRGANVLTFGAGSRLTVL.

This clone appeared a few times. CDR3 protein: CSGYSHGRSYNEQFF. CDR3 nucleotides: TGCAGCGGGTACAGTCATGGTAGATCCTACAATGAGCAGTTCTTC. The chain carries TRBV29-1 and TRBJ2-1; D unclear. Germline-derived CDR1 and CDR2 are SQVTM and ANQGSEA. V was cut by 7 bases and J by 1 base, with 17 bases left in between. The CDR3 sequence is 15 residues long.

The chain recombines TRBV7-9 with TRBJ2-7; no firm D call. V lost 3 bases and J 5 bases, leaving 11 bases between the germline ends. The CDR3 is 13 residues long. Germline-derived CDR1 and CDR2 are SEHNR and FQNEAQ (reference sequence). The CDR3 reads CASSFRPGDEQYF. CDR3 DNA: TGTGCCAGCAGCTTTCGACCCGGCGACGAGCAGTACTTC.

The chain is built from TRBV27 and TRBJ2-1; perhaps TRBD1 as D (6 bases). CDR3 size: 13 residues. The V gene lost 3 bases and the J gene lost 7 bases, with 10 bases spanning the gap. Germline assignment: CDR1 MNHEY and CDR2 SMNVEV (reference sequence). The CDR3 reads CASSLGAFNEQFF. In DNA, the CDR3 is TGTGCCAGCAGTTTGGGGGCGTTTAATGAGCAGTTCTTC.

As DNA, the CDR3 is TGTGCCAGCAGACTGGGACAGGGTGATCAGCCCCAGCATTTT. Amino acids: CASRLGQGDQPQHF. The rearrangement uses TRBV6-6 and TRBJ1-5, with 9 nucleotides matching TRBD1. In germline, CDR1 is MNHNY, CDR2 SVGAGI (reference sequence). V gave up 6 bases and J gave up 5 bases; unmatched junction bases: 5. The CDR3 is 14 amino acids.

The CDR3 DNA reads as TGTGCCAGCAGCGTAACGGACACTGAAGCTTTCTTT. It encodes CASSVTDTEAFF. This chain joins TRBV9 and TRBJ1-1; D gene uncertain. Germline V gene data show CDR1 as SGDLS and CDR2 as YYNGEE. The V end was cut by 1 base, the J end by 3 bases, with 4 bases between. CDR3 length equals 12 residues.

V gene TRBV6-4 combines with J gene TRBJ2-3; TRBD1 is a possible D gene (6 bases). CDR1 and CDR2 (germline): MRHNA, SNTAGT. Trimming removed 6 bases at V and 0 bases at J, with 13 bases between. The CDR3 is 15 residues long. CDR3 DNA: TGTGCCAGCAGCGAGGGACACCCGAGCACAGATACGCAGTATTTT. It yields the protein CASSEGHPSTDTQYF.

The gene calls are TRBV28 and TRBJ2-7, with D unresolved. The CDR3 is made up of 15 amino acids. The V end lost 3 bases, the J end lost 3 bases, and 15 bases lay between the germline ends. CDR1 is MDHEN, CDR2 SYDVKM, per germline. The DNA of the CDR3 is TGTGCCAGCAGTTTGGAAGGGAAGATCTACTACGAGCAGTACTTC. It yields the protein CASSLEGKIYYEQYF.

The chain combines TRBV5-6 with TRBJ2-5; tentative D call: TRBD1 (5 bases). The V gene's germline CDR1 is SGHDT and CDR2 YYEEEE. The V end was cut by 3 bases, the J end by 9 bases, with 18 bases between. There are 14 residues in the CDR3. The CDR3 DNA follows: TGTGCCAGCAGCTCCCCAGGGCCAGGTTGGGCCCAGTACTTC. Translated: CASSSPGPGWAQYF.

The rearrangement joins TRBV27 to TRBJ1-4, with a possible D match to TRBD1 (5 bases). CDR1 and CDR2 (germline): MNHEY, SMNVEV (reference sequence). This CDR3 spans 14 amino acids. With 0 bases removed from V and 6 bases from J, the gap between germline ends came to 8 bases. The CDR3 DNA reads TGTGCCAGCAGTTTATCGGGGCTTTATGAAAAACTGTTTTTT. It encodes CASSLSGLYEKLFF.